The present TCR beta chain was sequenced within a study of OX40 agonist ivuxolimab in advanced cancers. Across the study: Three patients showed partial responses: one hepatocellular carcinoma and two cutaneous melanoma cases.

Trimming took off 4 bases at V and 2 bases at J, with 8 bases between the two ends. From germline, CDR1 is SGHVS and CDR2 FQNEAQ. CDR3 size: 13 residues. Concerning this clone itself: The antigen remains unidentified.

Repertoires were generated with immunoSEQ multiplex PCR, while TCRdb's copy carries only in-frame clones and drops some. This sample yields 35,000 to 40,000 clones, of which 82% are seen a single time; roughly 1.8% belongs to the top ten. Study-level results: Dose levels from 0.1 to 3.0 mg/kg saw CD4+ and CD8+ blood T cells expand clonally by week 6.

The sample in question was CD4+ or CD8+ T cells sorted from blood, obtained in a trial of the OX40 agonist ivuxolimab. The sequence was collected from an adult with an advanced solid tumor such as melanoma, head and neck, liver or kidney cancer. The rearrangement uses TRBV7-8 and TRBJ1-1; D not resolved. This CDR3 is CASSSLPNTEAFF. The CDR3 DNA reads as TGTGCCAGCAGCTCCCTACCAAACACTGAAGCTTTCTTT.